Following are 19 T cell receptor beta chains from one sample sequenced in a study of cytomegalovirus exposure and HLA in healthy donors. In the PCR, 60 Vbeta and 13 Jbeta primers were used. Sequenced by immunoSEQ multiplex PCR; TCRdb stores in-frame clones only, minus some. This repertoire shows about 110,000 clones, 82% found once; its top ten account for 1.5% to 2%. The specimen was PBMCs. The receptors were sampled from a man in his fifties in good health and CMV-seronegative.

The V gene is TRBV7-9, the J gene TRBJ2-3; D is ambiguous. The CDR3 runs to 14 residues. Germline V gene data show CDR1 as SEHNR and CDR2 as FQNEAQ (reference sequence). V gave up 0 bases and J gave up 10 bases, with 14 bases separating them. The CDR3 bases are TGTGCCAGCAGCTTAGCCCCTATGGTCATTGCGCAGTATTTT. Translating it yields CASSLAPMVIAQYF.

The chain recombines TRBV7-2 with TRBJ2-5; 9 nucleotides agree with TRBD1. V dropped 5 bases and J dropped 5; count of bases not matched to a gene: 9. Germline V CDR1 and CDR2: SGHTA, FQGNSA. The CDR3 sequence is 15 residues long. CDR3 residues: CASSLGQGGRETQYF. CDR3 coding DNA: TGTGCCAGCAGCCTGGGACAGGGTGGGAGGGAGACCCAGTACTTC.

V is TRBV5-4 and J is TRBJ2-2, with 8 bases identical to TRBD1. In germline, CDR1 is SGHNT, CDR2 YYREEE (reference sequence). This CDR3 region has 16 residues. Trimming cost V 2 bases and J 6 bases; bases outside gene matches: 9. The CDR3 DNA reads TGTGCCAGCAGCTTTAAGCTCCCAGGGGGCCCCGGGGAGCTGTTTTTT. It translates to CASSFKLPGGPGELFF.

As DNA, the CDR3 is TGTGCCAGCAGTGAAGCGCGGGGGAGAAATCAGCCCCAGCATTTT. Residues: CASSEARGRNQPQHF. V usage is TRBV2 and J usage is TRBJ1-5, with TRBD1 as a possible D gene (5 bases). V lost 0 bases and J lost 4, with 10 bases in between. CDR3 length: 15 residues. In germline, CDR1 is SNHLY, CDR2 FYNNEI.

The rearrangement links TRBV4-1 to TRBJ2-1; 7 positions agree with TRBD2. Trimming removed 1 base from V and 9 bases from J; junction bases left unmatched: 3. CDR1 and CDR2 from the germline V gene are MGHRA and YSYEKL. This CDR3 has 13 residues. Here the CDR3 DNA reads TGCGCCAGCAGCCAAGCTCCGGGGGGTGAGCAGTTCTTC. Amino acids: CASSQAPGGEQFF.

V gene TRBV10-3 combines with J gene TRBJ2-3, with TRBD2 matching 10 bases. Per the germline V gene, CDR1 is ENHRY and CDR2 is SYGVKD. The CDR3 is made up of 17 amino acids. V lost 0 bases and J lost 1; bases outside the gene matches: 4. As DNA, the CDR3 is TGTGCCATCAGTGAGTCGATTGGGACTAGCGGCACAGATACGCAGTATTTT. Residues: CAISESIGTSGTDTQYF.

This clone showed up just a few times. The genes are TRBV6-5 and TRBJ2-3; 7 nucleotides agree with TRBD2. The germline CDR1 and CDR2 sequences are MNHEY and SVGAGI. The CDR3 contains 15 residues. V trimming: 6 bases; J trimming: 4 bases; junction bases outside the gene matches: 10. The CDR3 reads CASSRRAGEADTQYF. As DNA, the CDR3 is TGTGCCAGCAGCCGGAGGGCGGGGGAGGCAGATACGCAGTATTTT.

The CDR3 region is CASSSGQGAAGANVLTF. The CDR3, as DNA: TGTGCCAGCAGTTCCGGACAGGGGGCTGCTGGGGCCAACGTCCTGACTTTC. V gene TRBV28 combines with J gene TRBJ2-6, with 11 bases aligning to TRBD1. Trimming removed 4 bases from V and 2 bases from J; junction bases left unmatched: 4. The CDR3 has 17 amino acids. CDR1 MDHEN and CDR2 SYDVKM come from the germline V gene.

The chain carries TRBV7-3 and TRBJ2-1; 12 bases fit TRBD2. CDR1 is SGHTA and CDR2 is FQGTGA in the germline V gene. The V and J ends lost 0 bases and 10 bases, in that order; junction bases with no gene match: 4. CDR3 length equals 15 residues. CDR3 protein: CASSLTTSGGAEQFF. The CDR3 DNA reads as TGTGCCAGCAGCTTAACGACTAGCGGGGGAGCCGAGCAGTTCTTC. The full variable domain, with the rest looked up from reference TRBV7-3 and TRBJ2-1, is GAGVSQTPSNKVTEKGKYVELRCDPISGHTALYWYRQSLGQGPEFLIYFQGTGAADDSGLPNDRFFAVRPEGSVSTLKIQRTERGDSAVYLCASSLTTSGGAEQFFGPGTRLTVL.

The V gene is TRBV28, the J gene TRBJ1-1; D is possibly TRBD1 (6 bases). Trimming removed 3 bases at V and 8 bases at J, with 19 bases between. The CDR3 covers 15 residues. Germline CDR1 and CDR2: MDHEN and SYDVKM. The CDR3 sequence is CASSFRLLGGGEAFF. The DNA of the CDR3 is TGTGCCAGCAGTTTTCGACTCCTTGGGGGCGGAGAAGCTTTCTTT.

The V gene is TRBV5-1, the J gene TRBJ1-1; the D gene is possibly TRBD1 (5 bases). The V gene's germline CDR1 is SGHRS and CDR2 YFSETQ. Trimming stripped 0 bases from V and 1 base from J, with 13 bases between. This CDR3 has 16 amino acids. The CDR3 sequence is CASSLGGFQGNTEAFF. The CDR3, as DNA: TGCGCCAGCAGCTTGGGGGGATTTCAGGGGAACACTGAAGCTTTCTTT.

The V call is TRBV5-1, the J call TRBJ2-5; 8 nucleotides align to TRBD2. V lost 1 base and J lost 0; bases outside the gene matches: 8. Germline loops: CDR1 SGHRS, CDR2 YFSETQ. The CDR3 sequence is 17 residues long. CDR3 sequence (DNA): TGCGCCAGCAGCTTGAGCGGGGGCGCTCTGAACCAAGAGACCCAGTACTTC. This encodes CASSLSGGALNQETQYF.

Here the CDR3 DNA reads TGTGCCAGCTCCCCCGGTCGACGGGGGGAGGTAGATACGCAGTATTTT. Residues: CASSPGRRGEVDTQYF. This chain joins TRBV7-9 and TRBJ2-3, with 7 bases fitting TRBD2. Trimming cost V 8 bases and J 5 bases; bases outside gene matches: 16. Per the germline V gene, CDR1 is SEHNR and CDR2 is FQNEAQ (reference sequence). The CDR3 contains 16 residues.

This clone appeared a few times. The chain employs TRBV29-1 and TRBJ2-2, with 9 bases aligning to TRBD1. Germline lookup yields CDR1 SQVTM and CDR2 ANQGSEA. Trimming at V came to 4 bases and at J to 3 bases, leaving 9 bases not matched to a gene. This CDR3 spans 16 amino acids. The CDR3 region has the DNA TGCAGCGTTGGCTTCCCGGGACAGGGCGACACCGGGGAGCTGTTTTTT. It yields the protein CSVGFPGQGDTGELFF.

This clone was recorded only once. The rearrangement links TRBV2 to TRBJ1-2; D gene unclear. Trimming stripped 1 base from V and 4 bases from J, with 7 bases between. The CDR3 extends over 13 amino acids. The germline CDR1 and CDR2 sequences are SNHLY and FYNNEI. The CDR3 bases are TGTGCCAGCAGTGAAGTGGGGAGCTATGGCTACACCTTC. This encodes CASSEVGSYGYTF. The whole variable domain, filled in from reference TRBV2 and TRBJ1-2, reads EPEVTQTPSHQVTQMGQEVILRCVPISNHLYFYWYRQILGQKVEFLVSFYNNEISEKSEIFDDQFSVERPDGSNFTLKIRSTKLEDSAMYFCASSEVGSYGYTFGSGTRLTVV.

The chain joins TRBV13 to TRBJ1-2; 10 bases are shared with TRBD1. V gave up 0 bases and J gave up 8 bases; unmatched junction bases: 6. Germline values: CDR1 PRHDT, CDR2 FYEKMQ (reference sequence). The CDR3 is 15 residues long. CDR3 region: CASSLGLGQGSGYTF. The CDR3 bases are TGTGCCAGCAGCTTAGGCCTGGGACAGGGGTCAGGCTACACCTTC.

The V call is TRBV29-1, the J call TRBJ2-2; D is perhaps TRBD2 (6 bases). Trimming took off 4 bases at V and 6 bases at J, with 15 bases between the two ends. The CDR3 covers 14 residues. Germline CDR1 is SQVTM and CDR2 is ANQGSEA. CDR3 region: CSVGWSGVAGELFF. The CDR3 DNA follows: TGCAGCGTTGGGTGGTCGGGAGTGGCCGGGGAGCTGTTTTTT.

V and J are TRBV6-1 and TRBJ2-3, with a tentative D call TRBD2 (5 bases). V dropped 3 bases and J dropped 4 bases, with 14 bases sitting between them. The CDR3 is 15 amino acids. Germline loops: CDR1 MNHNS, CDR2 SASEGT. The CDR3 loop is CASSDLERVADTQYF. CDR3 bases: TGTGCCAGCAGTGATCTTGAGAGGGTAGCAGATACGCAGTATTTT.

The chain employs TRBV5-4 and TRBJ2-3; TRBD2 agrees at 11 bases. Trimming at V came to 0 bases and at J to 2 bases, leaving 8 bases not matched to a gene. There are 18 residues in the CDR3. The germline V gene encodes CDR1 SGHNT and CDR2 YYREEE (reference sequence). This CDR3 is CASSLGTVAGGPTDTQYF. DNA of the CDR3: TGTGCCAGCAGCTTGGGGACTGTAGCGGGGGGGCCCACAGATACGCAGTATTTT.